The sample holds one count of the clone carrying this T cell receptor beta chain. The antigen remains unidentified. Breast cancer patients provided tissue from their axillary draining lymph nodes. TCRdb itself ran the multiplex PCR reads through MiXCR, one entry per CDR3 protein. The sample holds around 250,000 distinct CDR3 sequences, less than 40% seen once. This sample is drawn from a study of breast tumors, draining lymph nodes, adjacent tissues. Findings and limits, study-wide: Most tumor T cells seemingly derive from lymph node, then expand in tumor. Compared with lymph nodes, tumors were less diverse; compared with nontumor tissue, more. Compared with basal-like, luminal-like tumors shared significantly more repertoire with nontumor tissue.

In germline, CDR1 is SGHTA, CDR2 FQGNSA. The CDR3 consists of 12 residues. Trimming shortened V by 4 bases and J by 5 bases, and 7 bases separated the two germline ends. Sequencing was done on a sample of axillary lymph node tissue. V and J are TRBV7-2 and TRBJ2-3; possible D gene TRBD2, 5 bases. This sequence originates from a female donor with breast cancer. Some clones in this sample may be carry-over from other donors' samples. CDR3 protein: CASSSGEDTQYF. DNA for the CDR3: TGTGCCAGCAGCTCCGGGGAAGATACGCAGTATTTT.